This T cell receptor (beta chain) is drawn from a study of monozygotic twins with inflammatory bowel disease. Study-level findings and limits: A single strong clonotype or signal linked to IBD was not supported. Against healthy co-twins, IBD patients had lower TCRbeta diversity (measured by inverse Simpson).

Germline-derived CDR1 and CDR2 are SGHRS and YFSETQ. The CDR3 has 22 amino acids. About this clonotype: Its cognate antigen is unknown.

TCRdb reanalyzed the 5' RACE reads and collapses them to one entry per CDR3 protein, without DNA. Its table records under 150,000 distinct CDR3 sequences. The material sequenced was blood. The receptor's source is a human donor with ulcerative colitis or Crohn's disease, or a healthy co-twin of an affected twin (not recorded which). The rearrangement uses TRBV5-1 and TRBJ2-7; the D call of TRBD1 rests on TCRdb alone, since no DNA is present to check it. The CDR3: CASSFSSSTGTGGLQRSYEQYF.